The next 25 T cell receptor beta chains were all read from a single sample in a study of blood T cell repertoires in COVID-19. Generated by immunoSEQ multiplex PCR, the TCRdb table keeps only in-frame clones and is missing some. The sample shows approximately 200,000 clones, 87% of them seen only once. Sequenced material: peripheral blood. All receptors come from a man aged 55 to 70 who had recovered from COVID-19.

This clone is a singleton in its sample. The chain employs TRBV6-4 and TRBJ2-7, with 11 nucleotides matching TRBD1. CDR1 and CDR2 (germline): MRHNA, SNTAGT. The CDR3 extends over 14 amino acids. The junction had 1 base not matched to a gene; V was cut back by 4 bases and J by 2 bases. In nucleotides, the CDR3 is TGTGCCAGCAGTGTGGGACAGGGGGCCTACGAGCAGTACTTC. Translating gives CASSVGQGAYEQYF.

This rearrangement joins TRBV5-1 to TRBJ1-2; tentatively, D is TRBD1 (5 bases). The CDR3 is made up of 13 amino acids. Germline V CDR1 and CDR2: SGHRS, YFSETQ. Trimming took 0 bases from V and 7 from J, leaving 10 bases between them. The CDR3 here is CASSLAGRSGYTF. The DNA for the CDR3 is TGCGCCAGCAGCTTGGCAGGGCGTTCTGGCTACACCTTC.

This chain uses TRBV30 with TRBJ2-2; 8 bases map to TRBD2. The CDR3 spans 15 residues. V was pared by 4 bases and J by 5 bases, with 9 bases of the junction left unmatched. CDR1 and CDR2 (germline): GTSNPN, SVGIG (reference sequence). The CDR3 loop is CAWTAAGGPTGELFF. CDR3 nucleotides: TGTGCCTGGACAGCGGCGGGAGGTCCGACCGGGGAGCTGTTTTTT.

The gene calls are TRBV28 and TRBJ2-7, with TRBD1 matching 12 bases. V was clipped by 4 bases and J by 3 bases; unmatched bases: 10. The CDR3 length is 17 residues. The germline V gene encodes CDR1 MDHEN and CDR2 SYDVKM. In DNA, the CDR3 is TGTGCCAGCAGTTCGGGACAGGGGGCGCTGAGCAACTACGAGCAGTACTTC. Translated: CASSSGQGALSNYEQYF.

The chain employs TRBV6-5 and TRBJ1-2, with D possibly matching TRBD1 (5 bases). The CDR3 runs 15 residues. V was trimmed by 4 bases and J by 1 base, leaving 13 bases between them. CDR1 MNHEY and CDR2 SVGAGI come from the germline V gene. CDR3 residues: CASSSGLFGNYGYTF. The CDR3 region has the DNA TGTGCCAGCAGTTCAGGGCTTTTCGGTAACTATGGCTACACCTTC.

This chain links TRBV7-6 with TRBJ2-2, with 7 bases matching TRBD1. J lost 2 bases, V lost 4 bases, and 7 bases had no gene match. Germline lookup yields CDR1 SGHVS and CDR2 FNYEAQ. The CDR3 is 16 amino acids. The CDR3 DNA is TGTGCCAGCAGCTCGCGCCAGGGGGTCAACACCGGGGAGCTGTTTTTT. Amino acid sequence: CASSSRQGVNTGELFF.

The sample holds a few counts of this clone. The rearrangement joins TRBV5-1 to TRBJ2-5; possible D gene TRBD1, 7 bases. Germline V gene lookup returns CDR1 SGHRS and CDR2 YFSETQ. The CDR3 is 14 amino acids. V shed 0 bases and J shed 3 bases, with 9 bases lying between them. CDR3 in amino acids: CASSLGRGEETQYF. For the CDR3, the DNA is TGCGCCAGCAGCTTGGGCAGGGGGGAAGAGACCCAGTACTTC.

This chain links TRBV14 with TRBJ2-1; the D is unclear. CDR1 and CDR2 (germline): SGHDN, FVKESK. CDR3 length: 13 residues. The V end lost 2 bases, the J end lost 9 bases, and 11 bases lay between the germline ends. Here the CDR3 DNA reads TGTGCCAGCAGCCAACTACCCGTTGGTGAGCAGTTCTTC. This translates into CASSQLPVGEQFF.

The chain recombines TRBV24-1 with TRBJ2-7; 9 bases map to TRBD1. V lost 3 bases and J lost 5; bases outside the gene matches: 7. Germline assignment: CDR1 KGHDR and CDR2 SFDVKD. This CDR3 comprises 15 residues. The CDR3 DNA is TGTGCCACCAGTGATGCCGGGACAGGGCAGCACGAGCAGTACTTC. Protein: CATSDAGTGQHEQYF.

This chain uses TRBV7-2 with TRBJ1-3; perhaps TRBD1 as D (6 bases). The V gene's germline CDR1 is SGHTA and CDR2 FQGNSA. CDR3 size: 16 residues. Trimming pared 5 bases from V and 0 bases from J, leaving 14 bases between. The CDR3 protein is CASSPRQQGSGNTIYF. The CDR3 DNA is TGTGCCAGCAGCCCCCGACAACAGGGCTCTGGAAACACCATATATTTT. Supplemented by reference TRBV7-2 and TRBJ1-3, the full variable domain reads GAGVSQSPSNKVTEKGKDVELRCDPISGHTALYWYRQSLGQGLEFLIYFQGNSAPDKSGLPSDRFSAERTGGSVSTLTIQRTQQEDSAVYLCASSPRQQGSGNTIYFGEGSWLTVV.

This clone was seen once. The chain has TRBV6-7 and TRBJ2-4, with a tentative D call TRBD2 (5 bases). TRBV6-7 qualifies as an ORF whose function is uncertain. CDR3 length: 17 amino acids. V lost 1 base and J 0 bases, leaving 13 bases between the germline ends. The CDR3 DNA sequence: TGTGCCAGCAGTTACTGCGGGTTTGGGGAAGCCAAAAACATTCAGTACTTC. The encoded protein is CASSYCGFGEAKNIQYF.

In this sample, this clone turned up once. The genes are TRBV24-1 and TRBJ2-7, with a possible D match to TRBD2 (6 bases). With 4 bases removed from V and 3 bases from J, the gap between germline ends came to 21 bases. Germline V gene lookup returns CDR1 KGHDR and CDR2 SFDVKD. The CDR3 extends over 17 amino acids. Here the CDR3 DNA reads TGTGCCACCAGTGAGGGACTGACCGCCCCTGAGGGCTACGAGCAGTACTTC. This sequence encodes CATSEGLTAPEGYEQYF.

Only one count was recorded for this clone. V and J are TRBV5-1 and TRBJ2-3, with D possibly TRBD2 on 5 matching bases. CDR1 SGHRS and CDR2 YFSETQ come from the germline V gene. V dropped 7 bases and J dropped 5 bases, with 5 bases sitting between them. This CDR3 spans 10 amino acids. The CDR3 sequence: CASGGDTQYF. The CDR3 coding sequence is TGCGCCAGCGGAGGAGATACGCAGTATTTT. The full variable domain, rest sourced from reference TRBV5-1 and TRBJ2-3, is KAGVTQTPRYLIKTRGQQVTLSCSPISGHRSVSWYQQTPGQGLQFLFEYFSETQRNKGNFPGRFSGRQFSNSRSEMNVSTLELGDSALYLCASGGDTQYFGPGTRLTVL.

The genes are TRBV15 and TRBJ2-7; 7 bases line up with TRBD1. Trimming took 0 bases from V and 2 from J; bases not matched to a gene: 1. The CDR3 is 14 residues long. Germline V gene lookup returns CDR1 LNHNV and CDR2 YYDKDF (reference sequence). The CDR3 region has the DNA TGTGCCACCAGCAGAGAGCAGGGGGCCTACGAGCAGTACTTC. This sequence encodes CATSREQGAYEQYF.

This sequence joins TRBV7-8 and TRBJ1-1; D is undetermined. V was shortened by 0 bases and J by 1 base, with 6 bases between the two germline ends. The CDR3 sequence is 14 residues long. CDR1 is SGHVS, CDR2 FQNEAQ, per germline. CDR3 in amino acids: CASSLAGGNTEAFF. CDR3 in DNA: TGTGCCAGCAGCTTAGCTGGCGGGAACACTGAAGCTTTCTTT. Drawing the rest from reference TRBV7-8 and TRBJ1-1, the complete variable domain is GAGVSQSPRYKVAKRGQDVALRCDPISGHVSLFWYQQALGQGPEFLTYFQNEAQLDKSGLPSDRFFAERPEGSVSTLKIQRTQQEDSAVYLCASSLAGGNTEAFFGQGTRLTVV.

This sequence joins TRBV6-5 and TRBJ2-3; 10 bases map to TRBD2. Germline V gene lookup returns CDR1 MNHEY and CDR2 SVGAGI. V dropped 5 bases and J dropped 7; count of bases not matched to a gene: 9. The CDR3 totals 15 residues. The CDR3 region has the DNA TGTGCCAGCAGTCGAGCGGGAGGGCCCGCGAATACGCAGTATTTT. Protein: CASSRAGGPANTQYF.

The chain has TRBV19 and TRBJ1-2; tentatively, D is TRBD1 (5 bases). Germline V CDR1 and CDR2: LNHDA, SQIVND (reference sequence). The CDR3 has 14 residues. V was pared by 0 bases and J by 3 bases, with 8 bases between. The CDR3 nucleotides are TGTGCCAGTAGTATAGAAAAGGGGCACTATGGCTACACCTTC. Protein product: CASSIEKGHYGYTF.

This clone came up a few times. For the CDR3, the DNA is TGCAGTGCTAGTGGCGGGCCCAATAGGAGGTACGAGCAGTACTTC. Protein product: CSASGGPNRRYEQYF. The rearrangement uses TRBV20-1 and TRBJ2-7; TRBD2 might be the D (5 bases). The CDR3 has 15 amino acids. V lost 3 bases, J lost 4 bases, and 19 bases lay in between. Germline V lookup: CDR1 DFQATT, CDR2 SNEGSKA (reference sequence).

V gene TRBV6-1 combines with J gene TRBJ1-1; 8 nucleotides align to TRBD1. The CDR3 length is 13 residues. From germline, CDR1 is MNHNS and CDR2 SASEGT. The ends lost 2 bases at V and 10 bases at J; junction bases unmatched: 6. The CDR3 protein is CASSERLTGVAFF. Here the CDR3 DNA reads TGTGCCAGCAGTGAAAGGCTGACAGGGGTAGCTTTCTTT.

This clone was observed a few times. Other DNA sequences in this sample translate to the same CDR3. The chain recombines TRBV6-5 with TRBJ1-1; no clear D gene. V was shortened by 2 bases and J by 8 bases, with 6 bases between the two germline ends. This CDR3 contains 11 residues. Per germline, CDR1 MNHEY and CDR2 SVGAGI. The CDR3 DNA reads as TGTGCCAGCAGTTACGGCAGGGAAGCTTTCTTT. This codes for CASSYGREAFF.

The chain links TRBV24-1 to TRBJ2-3, with D tentatively TRBD1 (6 bases). CDR1 is KGHDR and CDR2 is SFDVKD in the germline V gene. The CDR3 covers 15 residues. The V end was cut by 1 base, the J end by 2 bases, with 9 bases between. The CDR3 DNA sequence: TGTGCCACCAGTGATTTAGGACAGAACACAGATACGCAGTATTTT. Its translation is CATSDLGQNTDTQYF.

The chain employs TRBV28 and TRBJ2-1; D call uncertain. Trimming took off 4 bases at V and 0 bases at J, with 4 bases between the two ends. This CDR3 contains 13 residues. CDR1 is MDHEN, CDR2 SYDVKM, per germline. The CDR3 loop is CASSYNSYNEQFF. The CDR3 DNA reads as TGTGCCAGCAGTTATAACTCCTACAATGAGCAGTTCTTC.

The chain combines TRBV3-1 (or the pseudogene TRBV3-2) with TRBJ1-1; no reliable D call. V shed 1 base and J shed 4 bases, with 13 bases lying between them. There are 15 residues in the CDR3. The germline V gene has CDR1 LGHDT and CDR2 YNNKEL (reference sequence). CDR3 sequence (DNA): TGTGCCAGCAGCCAAGTGCGGCCCGCAAGCACTGAAGCTTTCTTT. Protein: CASSQVRPASTEAFF.

The chain is built from TRBV12-3 or TRBV12-4 and TRBJ1-2; D is undetermined. Trimming cost V 3 bases and J 4 bases, with 9 bases left between them. The CDR3 sequence is 13 residues long. CDR3 sequence reads: CASSFGPTYGYTF. CDR3 in DNA: TGTGCCAGCAGTTTTGGCCCCACCTATGGCTACACCTTC.

J is TRBJ2-7 and V is TRBV7-8; TRBD1 is a possible D gene (5 bases). Germline CDR1 reads SGHVS; CDR2 reads FQNEAQ. The V end lost 5 bases, the J end lost 3 bases, and 11 bases lay between the germline ends. The length of the CDR3 is 13 residues. This CDR3 is CASSPSQDYEQYF. The CDR3 DNA follows: TGTGCCAGCAGCCCCTCACAGGACTACGAGCAGTACTTC.